Below, 5 T cell receptor beta chains from the same sample are listed, as sequenced in a study of blood T cell repertoires in COVID-19. TCRdb's table, derived via immunoSEQ multiplex PCR, lists solely in-frame clones and lacks some. The sample holds 130,000 or so clones; about 74% are singletons and the top ten take 7.9%. Sequenced material: peripheral blood. These receptors were collected from a human donor in a cohort sampled during active COVID-19.

This clone was counted a single time. The gene calls are TRBV11-2 and TRBJ2-7; TRBD1 matches 8 bases. Germline-derived CDR1 and CDR2 are SGHAT and FQNNGV. The CDR3 has 16 amino acids. With V trimmed by 6 bases and J by 2 bases, 12 bases remained unmatched. The CDR3 DNA reads as TGTGCCAGCAGGTCCGTCCGGGACAGGCTACCCTACGAGCAGTACTTC. Translated, it gives CASRSVRDRLPYEQYF.

The chain combines TRBV19 with TRBJ1-1, with D possibly being TRBD1 (5 bases). The CDR3 has 15 amino acids. Trimming cost V 4 bases and J 6 bases, with 18 bases left between them. The germline gives CDR1 LNHDA, CDR2 SQIVND (reference sequence). The CDR3 region is CASSRGWEGAPEAFF. The CDR3 DNA reads TGTGCCAGTAGTAGGGGTTGGGAAGGGGCTCCTGAAGCTTTCTTT.

This clone turned up a few times. V gene TRBV19 combines with J gene TRBJ1-1; perhaps TRBD1 as D (5 bases). The CDR3 totals 12 residues. V was cut by 9 bases and J by 0 bases, with 8 bases left in between. The germline V gene has CDR1 LNHDA and CDR2 SQIVND (reference sequence). DNA for the CDR3: TGTGCCAGCAGACAGATGAACACTGAAGCTTTCTTT. Its translation is CASRQMNTEAFF.

This rearrangement joins TRBV18 to TRBJ1-1; D is unclear. CDR3 length: 14 residues. Germline V CDR1 and CDR2: KGHSH, LQKENI. The V gene lost 3 bases and the J gene lost 3 bases, with 11 bases spanning the gap. As DNA, the CDR3 is TGTGCCAGCTCACCCGGAGCGGGCGACACTGAAGCTTTCTTT. Translating gives CASSPGAGDTEAFF.

This chain connects TRBV5-1 to TRBJ1-4, with TRBD1 identical over 8 bases. The V segment lost 4 bases and the J segment 2 bases; nucleotides outside the gene matches: 10. CDR3 size: 17 residues. Germline assignment: CDR1 SGHRS and CDR2 YFSETQ. The CDR3 region has the DNA TGCGCCAGCAGCGCCTCCGGGACAGGATACACTAATGAAAAACTGTTTTTT. This translates into CASSASGTGYTNEKLFF.